The 28 T cell receptor beta chains in this list originate from one sample, sequenced in a study of beta chain features in type 1 diabetes. Overall study findings and caveats: Shorter TCRB CDR3s, moderately but significantly so, were found in Type 1 diabetes patients in all four CD4+ subsets.

What was sequenced were expressed TCRB transcripts, since all of the isolated RNA had been reverse transcribed. Sequencing used immunoSEQ multiplex PCR; TCRdb keeps in-frame clones, though not all of them. The table records approximately 250,000 clones, 16% of them present only once. Which antigens these TCRs recognize remains unknown. The specimen was naive CD4+ T cells from blood. The receptors stem from a man aged 30 to 39 with type 1 diabetes.

This clone showed up just a few times. The V and J genes are TRBV6-5 and TRBJ1-2, with D unresolved. This CDR3 is 12 amino acids long. Germline-derived CDR1 and CDR2 are MNHEY and SVGAGI. The ends were cut back, 5 bases at V and 6 bases at J, with 10 bases in the middle. CDR3 coding DNA: TGTGCCAGCAGTCCTACCGGGGATGGCTACACCTTC. It specifies CASSPTGDGYTF.

This clone was detected only a few times. The chain recombines TRBV28 with TRBJ1-2; D perhaps matches TRBD1 (5 bases). Trimming removed 8 bases from V and 4 bases from J, with 14 bases in between. This CDR3 region has 13 residues. CDR1 MDHEN and CDR2 SYDVKM come from the germline V gene. CDR3 loop: CASRGAALYGYTF. The CDR3 coding sequence is TGTGCCAGCCGAGGGGCAGCGCTCTATGGCTACACCTTC.

The DNA of the CDR3 is TGTGCCAGCAGCTCCATGGGAATGCTAGCGGCCCACGGCGGGACGCAGTATTTT. This translates into CASSSMGMLAAHGGTQYF. This chain uses TRBV7-9 with TRBJ2-3; TRBD2 aligns across 7 bases. Trimming cost V 4 bases and J 9 bases; bases outside gene matches: 22. Per the germline V gene, CDR1 is SEHNR and CDR2 is FQNEAQ (reference sequence). The CDR3 sequence is 18 residues long.

The chain is built from TRBV30 and TRBJ1-4; D uncertain. The length of the CDR3 is 12 residues. The V end lost 2 bases, the J end lost 8 bases, and 9 bases lay between the germline ends. The germline V gene has CDR1 GTSNPN and CDR2 SVGIG (reference sequence). CDR3 in amino acids: CAWSLQTEKLFF. CDR3 nucleotide sequence: TGTGCCTGGAGTCTCCAAACAGAAAAACTGTTTTTT.

In DNA, the CDR3 is TGTGCCAGCTCACCACTGTCAGGGGACACCTCCTACAATGAGCAGTTCTTC. Protein sequence: CASSPLSGDTSYNEQFF. The gene calls are TRBV18 and TRBJ2-1; maybe TRBD1 (6 bases). Between the trimmed V and J ends, which lost 1 base and 0 bases, there was a span of 13 bases. The CDR3 length is 17 residues. Germline loops: CDR1 KGHSH, CDR2 LQKENI.

This sequence joins TRBV29-1 and TRBJ1-2; possibly TRBD1 for D (5 bases). CDR3 length: 11 residues. Germline V gene data show CDR1 as SQVTM and CDR2 as ANQGSEA. The V gene lost 5 bases and the J gene lost 4 bases, with 8 bases spanning the gap. CDR3 sequence reads: CSVRTSYGYTF. The CDR3 DNA reads TGCAGCGTTAGGACAAGCTATGGCTACACCTTC. The entire variable domain, with the rest obtained from reference TRBV29-1 and TRBJ1-2, is as follows: SAVISQKPSRDICQRGTSLTIQCQVDSQVTMMFWYRQQPGQSLTLIATANQGSEATYESGFVIDKFPISRPNLTFSTLTVSNMSPEDSSIYLCSVRTSYGYTFGSGTRLTVV.

This clone appeared a few times. The chain has TRBV5-1 and TRBJ2-4, with D possibly matching TRBD1 (6 bases). Per the germline V gene, CDR1 is SGHRS and CDR2 is YFSETQ. V shed 4 bases and J shed 2 bases, with 16 bases lying between them. This CDR3 region has 16 residues. CDR3 amino acids: CASSPGHQGTKNIQYF. The DNA for the CDR3 is TGCGCCAGCAGCCCGGGACACCAGGGGACCAAAAACATTCAGTACTTC.

The chain uses TRBV5-1 and TRBJ2-7; D perhaps matches TRBD1 (5 bases). CDR3 length: 16 residues. Trimming shortened V by 2 bases and J by 0 bases, and 15 bases separated the two germline ends. CDR1 and CDR2 (germline): SGHRS, YFSETQ. The CDR3 DNA reads TGCGCCAGCAGCTTCGAGACAGCGCGTCACTCCTACGAGCAGTACTTC. It encodes CASSFETARHSYEQYF.

This clone turned up a few times. In the same sample, other DNA sequences code for this CDR3. The chain is built from TRBV29-1 and TRBJ1-5, with 7 bases that match TRBD1. The CDR3 spans 13 residues. Losses at the gene ends were 4 bases for V and 0 bases for J; bases not matched to a gene: 0. Germline lookup yields CDR1 SQVTM and CDR2 ANQGSEA. Here the CDR3 reads CSVGDSSNQPQHF. CDR3 nucleotide sequence: TGCAGCGTTGGGGACAGTAGCAATCAGCCCCAGCATTTT.

V gene TRBV13 combines with J gene TRBJ2-7; the D is unclear. Germline V gene lookup returns CDR1 PRHDT and CDR2 FYEKMQ (reference sequence). Trimming took off 5 bases at V and 6 bases at J, with 14 bases between the two ends. CDR3 length equals 13 residues. Here the CDR3 DNA reads TGTGCCAGCAGCAAAAGGCTGGTTTCCGAGCAGTACTTC. Its translation is CASSKRLVSEQYF.

The gene calls are TRBV7-9 and TRBJ2-7, with unresolved D. V was trimmed by 5 bases and J by 2 bases, leaving 7 bases between them. The germline V gene has CDR1 SEHNR and CDR2 FQNEAQ (reference sequence). CDR3 size: 12 residues. The CDR3 DNA follows: TGTGCCAGCAGCCTCCGACCCTACGAGCAGTACTTC. It specifies CASSLRPYEQYF.

CDR3 nucleotide sequence: TGTGCCAGCAGTCGGACAGCCTGGGGTGGAGATACGCAGTATTTT. Protein product: CASSRTAWGGDTQYF. The chain joins TRBV27 to TRBJ2-3, with D possibly TRBD1 on 6 matching bases. With 5 bases removed from V and 5 bases from J, the gap between germline ends came to 17 bases. The germline gives CDR1 MNHEY, CDR2 SMNVEV (reference sequence). This CDR3 comprises 15 residues.

The chain links TRBV9 to TRBJ2-7, with D possibly matching TRBD1 (6 bases). The CDR3 sequence is 15 residues long. Germline CDR1 and CDR2: SGDLS and YYNGEE. V gave up 4 bases and J gave up 4 bases, with 18 bases separating them. The CDR3 region is CASSPPGDLGYEQYF. In nucleotides, the CDR3 is TGTGCCAGCAGCCCGCCAGGGGACCTAGGGTACGAGCAGTACTTC.

This clone has a handful of counts. This rearrangement joins TRBV29-1 to TRBJ2-3; D is tentatively TRBD1 or TRBD2 (6 bases each). The V and J ends lost 7 bases and 0 bases respectively, with 14 bases between them. This CDR3 is 14 amino acids long. CDR1 is SQVTM and CDR2 is ANQGSEA in the germline V gene. The CDR3 is CSAVGGASTDTQYF. CDR3 DNA: TGCAGCGCTGTGGGGGGCGCAAGCACAGATACGCAGTATTTT.

This clone occurred a few times. The genes are TRBV15 and TRBJ2-3; D is perhaps TRBD1 (6 bases). Trimming took 1 base from V and 3 from J, leaving 8 bases between them. The CDR3 has 14 amino acids. CDR1 is LNHNV, CDR2 YYDKDF, per germline (reference sequence). The CDR3 spells CATSRGGQTDTQYF. The CDR3 coding sequence is TGTGCCACCAGCAGAGGGGGGCAGACAGATACGCAGTATTTT.

The chain employs TRBV5-1 and TRBJ2-7; D unclear. The CDR3 totals 15 residues. V lost 0 bases to trimming and J lost 8 bases, with 18 bases between them. The germline CDR1 and CDR2 sequences are SGHRS and YFSETQ. The DNA of the CDR3 is TGCGCCAGCAGCTTGGGGCCGGAACCCACAAGGCAGCAGTACTTC. Translated: CASSLGPEPTRQQYF.

The table lists this clone with a few counts. The chain couples TRBV29-1 to TRBJ2-4; 9 bases align to TRBD1. Looked up from germline, CDR1 is SQVTM and CDR2 is ANQGSEA. V shed 6 bases, J shed 9 bases, and the junction held 15 bases outside the gene matches. The CDR3 contains 15 residues. The CDR3 region is CSVLTYRDRVIIQYF. As DNA, the CDR3 is TGCAGCGTCTTAACCTACCGGGACAGGGTGATCATTCAGTACTTC.

This clone was seen more than once but under ten times. The chain uses TRBV2 and TRBJ2-1, with a weak D call TRBD1 (5 bases). Per the germline V gene, CDR1 is SNHLY and CDR2 is FYNNEI. Trimming took 1 base from V and 3 from J, leaving 7 bases between them. This CDR3 has 14 amino acids. This CDR3 is CASSEVTDYNEQFF. The CDR3 coding sequence is TGTGCCAGCAGTGAAGTGACAGACTACAATGAGCAGTTCTTC.

The chain employs TRBV18 and TRBJ1-2, with D unresolved. The CDR3 sequence is 16 residues long. Deletions cut 4 bases from V and 0 bases from J, with 15 bases between. Germline V CDR1 and CDR2: KGHSH, LQKENI. The CDR3 sequence: CASSRETGLSNYGYTF. For the CDR3, the DNA is TGTGCCAGCTCACGCGAAACCGGACTTTCTAACTATGGCTACACCTTC.

This chain uses TRBV12-5 with TRBJ1-2; D not resolved. V lost 2 bases to trimming and J lost 8 bases, with 9 bases between them. CDR3 length equals 12 residues. CDR1 and CDR2 from the germline V gene are LGHNT and FRNRAP. The CDR3 nucleotides read TGTGCTAGTGGTTTGTCGGACCGAGGCTACACCTTC. It encodes CASGLSDRGYTF. The full variable domain, rest sourced from reference TRBV12-5 and TRBJ1-2, is DARVTQTPRHKVTEMGQEVTMRCQPILGHNTVFWYRQTMMQGLELLAYFRNRAPLDDSGMPKDRFSAEMPDATLATLKIQPSEPRDSAVYFCASGLSDRGYTFGSGTRLTVV.

This chain uses TRBV6-5 with TRBJ2-7; 8 bases map to TRBD1. The germline V gene encodes CDR1 MNHEY and CDR2 SVGAGI. V lost 7 bases to trimming and J lost 3 bases; unmatched junction nucleotides: 11. The CDR3 loop spans 15 amino acids. CDR3 in amino acids: CASTKYQGALYEQYF. DNA of the CDR3: TGTGCCAGCACTAAATATCAGGGGGCTCTCTACGAGCAGTACTTC.

This clone showed up just once. The V gene is TRBV23-1, the J gene TRBJ2-7, with D tentatively TRBD1 (5 bases). TRBV23-1 is designated an ORF whose function remains uncertain. V was clipped by 0 bases and J by 7 bases, with 19 bases between them. The CDR3 length is 16 residues. This CDR3 is CASSQSRTPLPEEQYF. The CDR3, as DNA: TGCGCCAGCAGTCAATCACGGACACCCTTGCCCGAGGAGCAGTACTTC.

The chain links TRBV7-9 to TRBJ2-1; 7 bases line up with TRBD1. This CDR3 comprises 12 residues. The V gene's germline CDR1 is SEHNR and CDR2 FQNEAQ (reference sequence). J was trimmed by 10 bases and V by 0 bases; bases with no gene match: 0. CDR3 loop: CASSLADREQFF. The CDR3, as DNA: TGTGCCAGCAGCTTAGCGGACAGGGAGCAGTTCTTC.

This clone showed up just a few times. The genes are TRBV29-1 and TRBJ1-2; 10 nucleotides align to TRBD1. CDR1 and CDR2 (germline): SQVTM, ANQGSEA. The CDR3 is 14 residues long. Trimming removed 1 base from V and 7 bases from J; junction bases left unmatched: 6. For the CDR3, the DNA is TGCAGCGTTGAAGTCGGTAGGACAGGGGGTGGCTACACCTTC. Translating gives CSVEVGRTGGGYTF.

CDR3 sequence (DNA): TGTGCCACCAGCAGAGCACAGGGGATCAGTGAAGCTTTCTTT. It yields the protein CATSRAQGISEAFF. V usage is TRBV15 and J usage is TRBJ1-1, with 7 positions matching TRBD1. V was pared by 1 base and J by 7 bases, with 6 bases of the junction left unmatched. The CDR3 sequence is 14 residues long. Germline CDR1 LNHNV, CDR2 YYDKDF (reference sequence). Drawing the rest from reference TRBV15 and TRBJ1-1, the complete variable domain is DAMVIQNPRYQVTQFGKPVTLSCSQTLNHNVMYWYQQKSSQAPKLLFHYYDKDFNNEADTPDNFQSRRPNTSFCFLDIRSPGLGDTAMYLCATSRAQGISEAFFGQGTRLTVV.

In DNA, the CDR3 is TGTGCCAGCAGCTCAGGGGGAGCTGGGGCCAACGTCCTGACTTTC. The encoded protein is CASSSGGAGANVLTF. The rearrangement links TRBV7-9 to TRBJ2-6, with TRBD1 matching over 7 bases. The germline V gene has CDR1 SEHNR and CDR2 FQNEAQ (reference sequence). The CDR3 has 15 residues. V shed 4 bases and J 2 bases; nucleotides not matched to a gene: 2.

This clone has only a few counts. V and J are TRBV29-1 and TRBJ2-5, with TRBD2 as a possible D gene (6 bases). There are 13 residues in the CDR3. CDR1 and CDR2 from the germline V gene are SQVTM and ANQGSEA. V was clipped by 3 bases and J by 5 bases, with 13 bases between them. CDR3 nucleotides: TGCAGCGTTGATCTGGCGGGGAGGGAGACCCAGTACTTC. Amino acid sequence: CSVDLAGRETQYF.

In its sample, this clone was seen a few times. The genes are TRBV7-2 and TRBJ2-1; D unresolved. The CDR3 sequence is 13 residues long. Germline-derived CDR1 and CDR2 are SGHTA and FQGNSA. For the CDR3, the DNA is TGTGCTAACCCTGGTGGGTCGACCAATGAGCAGTTCTTC. It translates to CANPGGSTNEQFF.